Listed below are T cell receptor beta chains from one sample, sequenced in a study of response to subunit inactivated influenza vaccine. Each CDR3 protein gets one entry after TCRdb re-called the RT-PCR reads with MiXCR. The sample contains more than 500,000 distinct CDR3 sequences, about 11% of which appear only once. Another study also made use of these data, one on T cells expressing NK-cell markers.

The source was PBMCs from blood, collected on the day of vaccination. Source of these receptors: a man aged 50 to 60 who received an inactivated influenza vaccine. Each CDR3 is given with its conserved first and last residue. D genes are given only for firm matches. Size is stated for part of the rows, as once, few or many counts, or as a class when the clone is expanded.

v_gene: TRBV10-3
abundance: -
j_gene: TRBJ2-1
d_gene: TRBD2
CDR3nt: TGTGCCATCAGTGGCCCGGTGAGCGGGGACAATGAGCAGTTCTTC
CDR3aa: CAISGPVSGDNEQFF

v_gene: TRBV28
abundance: many
j_gene: TRBJ2-2
d_gene: -
CDR3nt: TGTGCCAGCAGTTTAAGGGAGACCGGGGAGCTGTTTTTT
CDR3aa: CASSLRETGELFF

v_gene: TRBV27
abundance: few
j_gene: TRBJ2-7
d_gene: TRBD1
CDR3nt: TGTGCCAGCACCCCGCAGACAGGGCCCCACGAGCAGTACTTC
CDR3aa: CASTPQTGPHEQYF

v_gene: TRBV7-9
abundance: -
j_gene: TRBJ2-7
d_gene: -
CDR3nt: TGTGCCAGCAGCTTAGCGCCCAGCGGCTCCTACGAGCAGTACTTC
CDR3aa: CASSLAPSGSYEQYF

v_gene: TRBV11-1
abundance: few
j_gene: TRBJ2-4
d_gene: -
CDR3nt: TGTGCCAGCAGCTTACCATTAGGCAAGGTAGAGCTTACAGCCAAAAACATTCAGTACTTC
CDR3aa: CASSLPLGKVELTAKNIQYF

v_gene: TRBV9
abundance: few
j_gene: TRBJ2-1
d_gene: -
CDR3nt: TGTGCCAGCAGCGTAGCGCCCACAGGGAGCGGGACCTACAATGAGCAGTTCTTC
CDR3aa: CASSVAPTGSGTYNEQFF

v_gene: TRBV10-3
abundance: few
j_gene: TRBJ1-2
d_gene: -
CDR3nt: TGTGCCACGCTCCGGGACAAGAACTATGGCTACACCTTC
CDR3aa: CATLRDKNYGYTF

v_gene: TRBV27
abundance: few
j_gene: TRBJ2-7
d_gene: -
CDR3nt: TGTGCCAGCAGTCTTAAATGGTCGGTGTCCGCTTTCCCCTACGAGCAGTACTTC
CDR3aa: CASSLKWSVSAFPYEQYF

v_gene: TRBV10-3
abundance: few
j_gene: TRBJ1-2
d_gene: TRBD1
CDR3nt: TGTGCCATCAGCCAAGACAGGGACTATGGCTACACCTTC
CDR3aa: CAISQDRDYGYTF

v_gene: TRBV15
abundance: -
j_gene: TRBJ2-1
d_gene: -
CDR3nt: TGTGCCACCAGCAAAGGACTGGCAAGCTCCTACAATGAGCAGTTCTTC
CDR3aa: CATSKGLASSYNEQFF

v_gene: TRBV5-1
abundance: few
j_gene: TRBJ2-3
d_gene: -
CDR3nt: TGCGCCAGCAGCCCCTTCGGGGGAAGCCGCACAGATACGCAGTATTTT
CDR3aa: CASSPFGGSRTDTQYF

v_gene: TRBV15
abundance: -
j_gene: TRBJ2-3
d_gene: -
CDR3nt: TGTGCCACCAGCAAAGAAGATACGCAGTATTTT
CDR3aa: CATSKEDTQYF

v_gene: TRBV4-1
abundance: few
j_gene: TRBJ1-1
d_gene: TRBD1
CDR3nt: TGCGCCAGCAGGGAAGAACAGGGGGTGAACACTGAAGCTTTCTTT
CDR3aa: CASREEQGVNTEAFF

v_gene: TRBV12-3/TRBV12-4
abundance: few
j_gene: TRBJ2-2
d_gene: -
CDR3nt: TGTGCCAGCAGTTTTAGTGAAGCAGGGTGGAGGGCGTCCGGGGAGCTGTTTTTT
CDR3aa: CASSFSEAGWRASGELFF

v_gene: TRBV9
abundance: -
j_gene: TRBJ2-3
d_gene: TRBD2
CDR3nt: TGTGCCAGCAGCGTAGGAGCGGGACGCACAGATACGCAGTATTTT
CDR3aa: CASSVGAGRTDTQYF